These 26 T cell receptor beta chains originate from one sample sequenced in a study of shared clonotypes between healthy human individuals. The repertoire was sequenced with immunoSEQ multiplex PCR; TCRdb's copy has only in-frame clones and lacks some. Of a few million clones detected, 85% to 95% appear once; the ten largest clones hold roughly 0.34%. Sequencing input: naive CD4+ T cells from PBMCs. Indicated subset: CD45RA+ positively selected. The receptors were sampled from a young man in good health. Some clones in this sample may be carry-over from other donors' samples.

The chain couples TRBV28 to TRBJ2-6, with D maybe TRBD1 (6 bases). CDR3 length: 16 residues. CDR1 and CDR2 (germline): MDHEN, SYDVKM. Between the trimmed V and J ends, which lost 7 bases and 3 bases, there was a span of 16 bases. CDR3 DNA: TGTGCCAGCAACCCCTTTAGAGGGGGTGGGGCCAACGTCCTGACTTTC. Its translation is CASNPFRGGGANVLTF.

The rearrangement links TRBV5-1 to TRBJ2-7; no reliable D call. This CDR3 contains 13 residues. CDR1 SGHRS and CDR2 YFSETQ come from the germline V gene. Trimming pared 1 base from V and 2 bases from J, leaving 7 bases between. The CDR3 DNA is TGCGCCAGCAGCTTGACGGAAACCTACGAGCAGTACTTC. It is translated as CASSLTETYEQYF. Supplemented by reference TRBV5-1 and TRBJ2-7, the full variable domain reads KAGVTQTPRYLIKTRGQQVTLSCSPISGHRSVSWYQQTPGQGLQFLFEYFSETQRNKGNFPGRFSGRQFSNSRSEMNVSTLELGDSALYLCASSLTETYEQYFGPGTRLTVT.

The genes are TRBV6-1 and TRBJ2-3; weak D call: TRBD1 (5 bases). The CDR3 runs to 14 residues. Trimming pared 8 bases from V and 1 base from J, leaving 13 bases between. Looked up from germline, CDR1 is MNHNS and CDR2 is SASEGT. CDR3 sequence (DNA): TGTGCCAGCGTGGACACGTTCGGCACAGATACGCAGTATTTT. Protein product: CASVDTFGTDTQYF.

This chain joins TRBV5-1 and TRBJ2-1; 7 bases map to TRBD2. CDR3 length equals 14 residues. Trimming cost V 5 bases and J 2 bases; bases outside gene matches: 4. From germline, CDR1 is SGHRS and CDR2 YFSETQ. As DNA, the CDR3 is TGCGCCAGCAGATGGACTAGTACCTACAATGAGCAGTTCTTC. Translating gives CASRWTSTYNEQFF.

J is TRBJ2-3 and V is TRBV6-1; the D is unclear. Germline V gene lookup returns CDR1 MNHNS and CDR2 SASEGT. V lost 2 bases and J 6 bases, leaving 12 bases between the germline ends. The CDR3 is 14 residues long. The CDR3 sequence: CASSESHPTDTQYF. DNA for the CDR3: TGTGCCAGCAGTGAATCCCATCCGACCGATACGCAGTATTTT.

This chain links TRBV5-4 with TRBJ2-5; D assignment may be TRBD1 or TRBD2 (6 bases each). The CDR3 totals 13 residues. Trimming shortened V by 5 bases and J by 4 bases, and 12 bases separated the two germline ends. CDR1 SGHNT and CDR2 YYREEE come from the germline V gene (reference sequence). For the CDR3, the DNA is TGTGCCAGCAGTGACGGGGGCAGAGAGACCCAGTACTTC. Translating gives CASSDGGRETQYF.

The rearrangement uses TRBV27 and TRBJ1-1; 11 positions agree with TRBD1. CDR3 length: 15 residues. V shed 3 bases, J shed 4 bases, and the junction held 4 bases outside the gene matches. CDR1 and CDR2 (germline): MNHEY, SMNVEV (reference sequence). CDR3 loop: CASSLDRGPGTEAFF. CDR3 nucleotides: TGTGCCAGCAGTTTGGACAGGGGGCCGGGCACTGAAGCTTTCTTT.

This clone appeared once. The genes are TRBV5-1 and TRBJ2-7, with 9 bases that match TRBD1. J lost 6 bases, V lost 7 bases, and 8 bases had no gene match. CDR1 SGHRS and CDR2 YFSETQ come from the germline V gene. The CDR3 length is 13 residues. The CDR3, as DNA: TGCGCCAGCGGGTTTACAGGGGGCTCCGAGCAGTACTTC. This translates into CASGFTGGSEQYF.

CDR3 sequence (DNA): TGTGCCAGCAGCGTAAGACTAGCGGAAGGACACAATGAGCAGTTCTTC. Translation: CASSVRLAEGHNEQFF. The chain uses TRBV7-7 and TRBJ2-1, with 9 bases matching TRBD2. Per germline, CDR1 SSHAT and CDR2 FNYEAQ (reference sequence). The CDR3 extends over 16 amino acids. After removal of 5 bases from V and 5 bases from J, the junction contained 10 bases not matched to a gene.

The chain couples TRBV5-1 to TRBJ1-1; the D gene is possibly TRBD1 (6 bases). In germline, CDR1 is SGHRS, CDR2 YFSETQ. The CDR3 runs to 14 residues. Between the trimmed V and J ends, which lost 0 bases and 8 bases, there was a span of 14 bases. The CDR3 DNA is TGCGCCAGCAGCTTGGACCCGGGGGCTGGGGAAGCTTTCTTT. It yields the protein CASSLDPGAGEAFF.

The table lists this clone with a count of one. The rearrangement joins TRBV6-5 to TRBJ1-6, with 7 bases that match TRBD1. Germline CDR1 and CDR2: MNHEY and SVGAGI. V shed 2 bases, J shed 8 bases, and the junction held 6 bases outside the gene matches. The CDR3 loop spans 15 amino acids. The CDR3 DNA follows: TGTGCCAGCAGTTACAGGGGGCGCGGCGATTCACCCCTCCACTTT. Encoded protein: CASSYRGRGDSPLHF.

This chain uses TRBV28 with TRBJ1-4; the D gene is possibly TRBD1 (6 bases). Trimming removed 6 bases from V and 4 bases from J, with 9 bases in between. This CDR3 region has 13 residues. Per germline, CDR1 MDHEN and CDR2 SYDVKM. The CDR3 coding sequence is TGTGCCAGCAGCGACAGGAATAATGAAAAACTGTTTTTT. Translation gives CASSDRNNEKLFF.

The sample holds a few counts of this clone. The J gene is TRBJ2-7, the V gene TRBV7-9; 8 bases agree with TRBD2. The germline CDR1 and CDR2 sequences are SEHNR and FQNEAQ (reference sequence). The CDR3 has 12 amino acids. J was trimmed by 6 bases and V by 3 bases; bases with no gene match: 1. For the CDR3, the DNA is TGTGCCAGCAGCTTTGGACTAGCCGAGCAGTACTTC. Protein sequence: CASSFGLAEQYF.

This clone was seen just once. The chain joins TRBV21-1 to TRBJ1-5; TRBD1 was called by the table and not checked on the DNA. TRBV21-1 is designated a pseudogene. The CDR3 has 15 residues. CDR3 sequence (DNA): TGTGCCAGCAGCATTCGGACAGGGGAGGACCAGCCCCAGCATTTT. The encoded protein is CASSIRTGEDQPQHF.

The V gene is TRBV9, the J gene TRBJ1-2, with D uncertain. Deletions cut 0 bases from V and 8 bases from J, with 11 bases between. CDR1 is SGDLS, CDR2 YYNGEE, per germline. This CDR3 has 13 residues. CDR3 coding DNA: TGTGCCAGCAGCGTAGCCGAGGAGGGAGGCTACACCTTC. It specifies CASSVAEEGGYTF.

The chain combines TRBV10-3 with TRBJ2-3, with 10 nucleotides matching TRBD2. Trimming removed 5 bases from V and 0 bases from J; junction bases left unmatched: 2. This CDR3 spans 15 amino acids. Germline CDR1 and CDR2: ENHRY and SYGVKD. The CDR3: CAISTSGMSTDTQYF. Written as DNA, the CDR3 is TGTGCCATCAGTACTAGCGGGATGAGCACAGATACGCAGTATTTT.

The J gene is TRBJ2-7, the V gene TRBV5-1; the match to TRBD2 covers 11 bases. Trimming took 3 bases from V and 7 from J; bases not matched to a gene: 9. Germline lookup yields CDR1 SGHRS and CDR2 YFSETQ. The CDR3 sequence is 15 residues long. CDR3 coding DNA: TGCGCCAGCAGCTGGCTGACTAGCGGGACCCTAGAGCAGTACTTC. This sequence encodes CASSWLTSGTLEQYF.

The chain carries TRBV5-4 and TRBJ1-5, with a tentative D call TRBD1 (5 bases). V lost 4 bases and J lost 6, with 14 bases in between. The CDR3 spans 14 residues. The germline V gene encodes CDR1 SGHNT and CDR2 YYREEE (reference sequence). The CDR3 DNA is TGTGCCAGCAGCAATGGGGGGGGAGGTCAGCCCCAGCATTTT. Protein product: CASSNGGGGQPQHF.

The gene calls are TRBV5-1 and TRBJ2-5; D is unresolved. CDR3 length: 15 amino acids. Trimming cost V 0 bases and J 3 bases, with 12 bases left between them. The V gene's germline CDR1 is SGHRS and CDR2 YFSETQ. CDR3 sequence (DNA): TGCGCCAGCAGCTTGGGGGGTATCCGAAAAGAGACCCAGTACTTC. Encoded protein: CASSLGGIRKETQYF.

The chain joins TRBV18 to TRBJ1-2; weak D call: TRBD1 (6 bases). The V end lost 3 bases, the J end lost 6 bases, and 14 bases lay between the germline ends. The germline V gene encodes CDR1 KGHSH and CDR2 LQKENI. CDR3 length: 14 amino acids. Written as DNA, the CDR3 is TGTGCCAGCTCACCTTTCGGACAGCGGGATGGCTACACCTTC. It translates to CASSPFGQRDGYTF.

The CDR3 DNA reads TGTGCCAGCAGTGAACGGGAGTGGGAGACCCAGTACTTC. It translates to CASSEREWETQYF. V gene TRBV6-1 combines with J gene TRBJ2-5; the D gene is possibly TRBD2 (6 bases). The germline V and J ends were trimmed by 2 bases and 5 bases, with 9 bases remaining between them. CDR1 is MNHNS and CDR2 is SASEGT in the germline V gene. CDR3 length: 13 residues.

This chain connects TRBV18 to TRBJ1-1; 8 bases agree with TRBD1. This CDR3 region has 15 residues. Germline V gene data show CDR1 as KGHSH and CDR2 as LQKENI. V shed 4 bases, J shed 4 bases, and the junction held 8 bases outside the gene matches. The CDR3 loop reads CASSLLTGVSTEAFF. CDR3 nucleotides: TGTGCCAGCTCACTCCTGACAGGGGTGTCCACTGAAGCTTTCTTT. The full variable domain, its missing parts supplied by reference TRBV18 and TRBJ1-1, is NAGVMQNPRHLVRRRGQEARLRCSPMKGHSHVYWYRQLPEEGLKFMVYLQKENIIDESGMPKERFSAEFPKEGPSILRIQQVVRGDSAAYFCASSLLTGVSTEAFFGQGTRLTVV.

The V and J genes are TRBV4-3 and TRBJ2-1; 7 nucleotides match TRBD1. Germline V gives CDR1 LGHNA, CDR2 YSLEER. The CDR3 loop spans 15 amino acids. V dropped 3 bases and J dropped 1; count of bases not matched to a gene: 3. For the CDR3, the DNA is TGCGCCAGCAGCCACCGGACAGGATCCTACAATGAGCAGTTCTTC. This gives the protein CASSHRTGSYNEQFF.

With respect to this clone: Other DNA sequences in the sample encode the same CDR3. The chain recombines TRBV7-2 with TRBJ2-7, with D possibly matching TRBD1 (5 bases). This CDR3 comprises 12 residues. Trimming removed 2 bases at V and 5 bases at J, with 7 bases between. The V gene's germline CDR1 is SGHTA and CDR2 FQGNSA. Here the CDR3 reads CASSLKGNEQYF. The CDR3 DNA reads as TGTGCCAGCAGCTTAAAGGGGAACGAGCAGTACTTC.

J is TRBJ1-4 and V is TRBV28, with 10 positions matching TRBD1. The CDR3 consists of 16 residues. The V gene's germline CDR1 is MDHEN and CDR2 SYDVKM. V lost 4 bases to trimming and J lost 4 bases; unmatched junction nucleotides: 6. This chain's CDR3 is CASSSPGTGVNEKLFF. CDR3 in DNA: TGTGCCAGCAGTTCGCCCGGGACAGGGGTTAATGAAAAACTGTTTTTT. The whole variable domain, remainder taken from reference TRBV28 and TRBJ1-4, is DVKVTQSSRYLVKRTGEKVFLECVQDMDHENMFWYRQDPGLGLRLIYFSYDVKMKEKGDIPEGYSVSREKKERFSLILESASTNQTSMYLCASSSPGTGVNEKLFFGSGTQLSVL.

The chain recombines TRBV18 with TRBJ2-7; D is possibly TRBD2 (6 bases). V was pared by 9 bases and J by 0 bases, with 15 bases between. Germline-derived CDR1 and CDR2 are KGHSH and LQKENI. CDR3 length: 14 amino acids. The DNA for the CDR3 is TGTGCCAGTTTAGGGACTCGAGACTCCTACGAGCAGTACTTC. It translates to CASLGTRDSYEQYF.